This TCR beta chain came from a study of blood T cell repertoires in COVID-19. In the study's own analysis: Using reference gene primer amplification, nucleated cell counts were estimated. TCRdb's table, derived via immunoSEQ multiplex PCR, lists solely in-frame clones and lacks some. V and J calls and clone size are copied from that table; D and trimming were computed from the DNA. The top ten clones hold 2.5% to 3% of a sample with approximately 74,000 clones, roughly 84% of them seen once. The V gene lost 4 bases and the J gene lost 8 bases, with 15 bases spanning the gap. The CDR3 is 13 residues long. Germline CDR1 and CDR2: SGHRS and YFSETQ.

The V gene is TRBV5-1, the J gene TRBJ1-2; D call uncertain. The receptor's source is a man older than 75 with active or convalescent COVID-19. Source material: peripheral blood. The CDR3, as DNA: TGCGCCAGCAGCCCGAACACACCTGAAGGCTACACCTTC. Encoded protein: CASSPNTPEGYTF.